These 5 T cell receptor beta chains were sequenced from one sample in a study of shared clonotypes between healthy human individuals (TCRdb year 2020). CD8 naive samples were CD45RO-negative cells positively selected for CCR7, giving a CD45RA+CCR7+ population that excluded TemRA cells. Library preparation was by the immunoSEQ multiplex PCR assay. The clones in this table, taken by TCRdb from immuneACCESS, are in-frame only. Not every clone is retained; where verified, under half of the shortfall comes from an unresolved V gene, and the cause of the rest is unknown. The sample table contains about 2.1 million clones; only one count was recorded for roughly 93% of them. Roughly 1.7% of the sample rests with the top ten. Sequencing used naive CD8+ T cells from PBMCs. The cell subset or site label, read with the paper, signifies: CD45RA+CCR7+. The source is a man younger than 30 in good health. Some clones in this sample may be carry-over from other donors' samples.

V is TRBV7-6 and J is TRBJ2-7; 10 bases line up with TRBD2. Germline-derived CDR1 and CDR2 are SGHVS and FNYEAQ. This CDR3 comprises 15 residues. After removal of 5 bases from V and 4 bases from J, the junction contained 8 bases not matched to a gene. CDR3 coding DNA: TGTGCCAGCAGCGAAACTAGCGGGATGAGATACGAGCAGTACTTC. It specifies CASSETSGMRYEQYF. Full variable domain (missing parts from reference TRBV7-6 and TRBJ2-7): GAGVSQSPRYKVTKRGQDVALRCDPISGHVSLYWYRQALGQGPEFLTYFNYEAQQDKSGLPNDRFSAERPEGSISTLTIQRTEQRDSAMYRCASSETSGMRYEQYFGPGTRLTVT.

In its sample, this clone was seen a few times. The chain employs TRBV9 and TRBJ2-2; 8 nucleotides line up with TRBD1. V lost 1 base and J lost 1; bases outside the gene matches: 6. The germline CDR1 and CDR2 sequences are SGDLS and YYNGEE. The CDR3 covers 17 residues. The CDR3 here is CASSVSMGQVNTGELFF. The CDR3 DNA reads TGTGCCAGCAGCGTATCTATGGGACAGGTGAACACCGGGGAGCTGTTTTTT.

This chain's CDR3 is CASRGQNNAYSNQPQHF. The CDR3 coding sequence is TGTGCCAGTAGGGGACAGAACAACGCCTATAGCAATCAGCCCCAGCATTTT. The V gene is TRBV19, the J gene TRBJ1-5; 7 positions match TRBD1. Per the germline V gene, CDR1 is LNHDA and CDR2 is SQIVND (reference sequence). The J segment lost 0 bases and the V segment lost 6 bases, leaving 11 bases of the junction unmatched. The CDR3 runs 17 residues.

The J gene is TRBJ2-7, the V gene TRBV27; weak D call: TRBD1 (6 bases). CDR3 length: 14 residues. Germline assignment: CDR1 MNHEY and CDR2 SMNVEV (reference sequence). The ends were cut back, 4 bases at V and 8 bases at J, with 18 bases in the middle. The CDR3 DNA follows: TGTGCCAGCAGTTCCTCCGGGACACCGGGAAAGCAGTACTTC. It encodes CASSSSGTPGKQYF.

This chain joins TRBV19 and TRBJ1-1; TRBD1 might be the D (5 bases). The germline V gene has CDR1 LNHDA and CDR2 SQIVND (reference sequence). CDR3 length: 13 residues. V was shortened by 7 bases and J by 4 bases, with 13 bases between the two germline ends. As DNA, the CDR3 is TGTGCCAGTAATCATGGGACGATCACTGAAGCTTTCTTT. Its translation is CASNHGTITEAFF.